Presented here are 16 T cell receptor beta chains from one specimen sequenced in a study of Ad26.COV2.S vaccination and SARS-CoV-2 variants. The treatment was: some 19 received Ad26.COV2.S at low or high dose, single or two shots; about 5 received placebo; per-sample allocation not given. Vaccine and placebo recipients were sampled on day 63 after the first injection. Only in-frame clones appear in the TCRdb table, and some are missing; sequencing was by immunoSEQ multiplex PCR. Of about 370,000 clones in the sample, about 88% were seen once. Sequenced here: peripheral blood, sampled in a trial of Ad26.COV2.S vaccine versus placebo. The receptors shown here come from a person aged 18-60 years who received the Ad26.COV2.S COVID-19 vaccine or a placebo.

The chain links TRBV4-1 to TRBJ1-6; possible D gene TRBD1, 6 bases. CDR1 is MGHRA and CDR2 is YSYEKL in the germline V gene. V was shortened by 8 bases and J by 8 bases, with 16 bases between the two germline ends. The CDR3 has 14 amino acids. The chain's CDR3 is CASQPQGTDSPLHF. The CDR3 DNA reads TGCGCCAGCCAGCCACAGGGAACTGATTCACCCCTCCACTTT.

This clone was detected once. The CDR3 is CASSFGAGGPDEQFF. CDR3 bases: TGTGCCAGCAGTTTTGGAGCGGGGGGGCCCGATGAGCAGTTCTTC. V is TRBV27 and J is TRBJ2-1; TRBD2 matches at 10 bases. After removal of 3 bases from V and 8 bases from J, the junction contained 7 bases not matched to a gene. Germline CDR1 reads MNHEY; CDR2 reads SMNVEV (reference sequence). This CDR3 has 15 residues.

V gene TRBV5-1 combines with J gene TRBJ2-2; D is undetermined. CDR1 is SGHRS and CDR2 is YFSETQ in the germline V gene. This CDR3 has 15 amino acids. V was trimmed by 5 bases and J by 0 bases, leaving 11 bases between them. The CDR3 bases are TGCGCCAGCAGATATGGCACAGCGAACACCGGGGAGCTGTTTTTT. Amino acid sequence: CASRYGTANTGELFF.

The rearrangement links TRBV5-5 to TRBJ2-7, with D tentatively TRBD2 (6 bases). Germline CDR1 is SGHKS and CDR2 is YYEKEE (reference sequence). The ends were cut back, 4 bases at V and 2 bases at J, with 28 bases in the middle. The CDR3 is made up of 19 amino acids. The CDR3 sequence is CASSPGGGTAGIGPYEQYF. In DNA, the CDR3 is TGTGCCAGCAGCCCCGGGGGTGGGACGGCAGGGATTGGCCCCTACGAGCAGTACTTC.

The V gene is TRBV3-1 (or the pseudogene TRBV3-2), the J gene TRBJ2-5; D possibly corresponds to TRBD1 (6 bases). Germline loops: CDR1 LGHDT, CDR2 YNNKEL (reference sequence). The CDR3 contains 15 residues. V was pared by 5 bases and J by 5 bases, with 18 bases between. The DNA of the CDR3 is TGTGCCAGCAGCTCAATAGACAGGCCGACGGAGACCCAGTACTTC. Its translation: CASSSIDRPTETQYF.

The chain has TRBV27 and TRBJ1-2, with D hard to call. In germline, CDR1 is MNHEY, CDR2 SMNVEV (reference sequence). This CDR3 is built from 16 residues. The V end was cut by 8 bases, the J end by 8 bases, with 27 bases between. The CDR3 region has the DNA TGTGCCAGCCATCCGACTCCTAGAATAGTAATCGGGGGCTACACCTTC. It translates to CASHPTPRIVIGGYTF.

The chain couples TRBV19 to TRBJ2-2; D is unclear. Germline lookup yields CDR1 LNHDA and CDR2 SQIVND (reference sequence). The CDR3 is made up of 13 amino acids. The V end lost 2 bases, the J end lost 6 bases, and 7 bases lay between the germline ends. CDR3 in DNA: TGTGCCAGTAGTATAAGTGTCGCCGGGGAGCTGTTTTTT. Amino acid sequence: CASSISVAGELFF. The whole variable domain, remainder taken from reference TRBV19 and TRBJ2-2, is DGGITQSPKYLFRKEGQNVTLSCEQNLNHDAMYWYRQDPGQGLRLIYYSQIVNDFQKGDIAEGYSVSREKKESFPLTVTSAQKNPTAFYLCASSISVAGELFFGEGSRLTVL.

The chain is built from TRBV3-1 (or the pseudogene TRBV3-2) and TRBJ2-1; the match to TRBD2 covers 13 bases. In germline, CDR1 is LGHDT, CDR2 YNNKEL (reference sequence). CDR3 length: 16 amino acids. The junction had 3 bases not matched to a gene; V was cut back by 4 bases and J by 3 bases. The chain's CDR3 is CASSPRTSGGYNEQFF. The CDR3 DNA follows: TGTGCCAGCAGCCCTAGGACTAGCGGGGGCTACAATGAGCAGTTCTTC.

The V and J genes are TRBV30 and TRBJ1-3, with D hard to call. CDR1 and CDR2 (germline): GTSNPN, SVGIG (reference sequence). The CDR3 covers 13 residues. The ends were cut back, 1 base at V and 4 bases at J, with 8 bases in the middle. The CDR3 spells CAWSALLGNTIYF. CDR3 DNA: TGTGCCTGGAGTGCCTTATTAGGAAACACCATATATTTT.

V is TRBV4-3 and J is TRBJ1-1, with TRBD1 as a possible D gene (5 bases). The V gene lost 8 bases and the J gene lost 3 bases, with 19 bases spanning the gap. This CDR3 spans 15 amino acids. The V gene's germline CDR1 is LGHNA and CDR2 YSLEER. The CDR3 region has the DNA TGCGCCAGCCGCCCCGTCGGGGGATTAGACACTGAAGCTTTCTTT. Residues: CASRPVGGLDTEAFF.

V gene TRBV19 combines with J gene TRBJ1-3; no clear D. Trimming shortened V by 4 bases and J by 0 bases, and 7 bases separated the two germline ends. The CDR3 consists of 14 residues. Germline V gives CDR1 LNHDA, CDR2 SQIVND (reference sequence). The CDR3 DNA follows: TGTGCCAGTAGTACCTCTATCTCTGGAAACACCATATATTTT. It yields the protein CASSTSISGNTIYF.

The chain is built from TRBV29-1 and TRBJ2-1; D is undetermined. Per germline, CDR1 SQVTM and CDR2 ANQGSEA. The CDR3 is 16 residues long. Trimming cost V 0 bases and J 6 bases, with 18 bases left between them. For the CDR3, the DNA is TGCAGCGTTGAAGACCCCGGCCCCGTTCAAGGCAATGAGCAGTTCTTC. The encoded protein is CSVEDPGPVQGNEQFF.

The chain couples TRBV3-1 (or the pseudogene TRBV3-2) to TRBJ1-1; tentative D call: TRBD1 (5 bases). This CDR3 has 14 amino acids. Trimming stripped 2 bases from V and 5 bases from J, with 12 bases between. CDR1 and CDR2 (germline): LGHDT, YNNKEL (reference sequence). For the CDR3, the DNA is TGTGCCAGCAGCCAAATGGTTGAGGGGACTGAAGCTTTCTTT. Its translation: CASSQMVEGTEAFF.

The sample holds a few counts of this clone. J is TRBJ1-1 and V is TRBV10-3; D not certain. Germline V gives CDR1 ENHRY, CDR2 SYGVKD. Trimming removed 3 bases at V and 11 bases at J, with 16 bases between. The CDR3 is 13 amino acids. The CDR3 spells CAISELGTTDAFF. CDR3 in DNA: TGTGCCATCAGTGAATTAGGTACTACCGACGCTTTCTTT.

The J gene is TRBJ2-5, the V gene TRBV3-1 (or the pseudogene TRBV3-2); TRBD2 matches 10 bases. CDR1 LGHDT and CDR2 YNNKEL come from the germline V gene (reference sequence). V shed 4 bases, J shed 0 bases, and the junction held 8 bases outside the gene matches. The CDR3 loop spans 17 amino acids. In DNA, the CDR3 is TGTGCCAGCAGCCTATCGACTGGACTAGCGGACCAAGAGACCCAGTACTTC. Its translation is CASSLSTGLADQETQYF.

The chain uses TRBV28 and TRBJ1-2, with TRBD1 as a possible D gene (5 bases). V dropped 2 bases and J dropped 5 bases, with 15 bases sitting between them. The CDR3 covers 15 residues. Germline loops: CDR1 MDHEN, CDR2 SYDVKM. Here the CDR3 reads CASSLGTYPWYGYTF. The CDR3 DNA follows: TGTGCCAGCAGTTTAGGGACCTACCCTTGGTATGGCTACACCTTC.